The rows below give T cell receptor beta chains drawn from one sample of a study of blood T cell repertoires in COVID-19. Profiled with immunoSEQ multiplex PCR; TCRdb holds only in-frame clones, not every one. The data show tens of thousands of clones, with around 86% seen just once and under 7% held by the top ten. The sample comprised peripheral blood. Receptors originate from a man between 65 and 85 years old with active COVID-19. Both conserved end residues are part of each CDR3.

>TRBV5-1
CASSPLPSGSTDTQYF
>TRBV19
CASSMDRVLKGYTF
>TRBV4-1
CASSRNVPGQGSNEQYF
>TRBV3-1/TRBV3-2
CASSPSRTGRNGYTF
>TRBV5-4
CASSLAHRGSPLHF
>TRBV7-8
CASSSGRIYEQYF
>TRBV30
CAWSVAQPSSYEQYF
>TRBV14
CASSQDYGSSPLHF
>TRBV10-3
CAISESTGQIHGYTF
>TRBV4-3
CASSQPPFDRGQLANYGYTF
>TRBV19
CASSTSGASDTQYF